What follows describes a single T cell receptor (beta chain). The antigen is unknown. The data belong to a study of cytomegalovirus exposure and HLA in healthy donors. Study-wide results and limits: In an earlier analysis, about 87% or about 30%: the productive usage of most TCR beta V segments. The authors judged a highly shared variant cluster likely a sequencing artifact. Researchers reportedly found TCR beta sequences accurately predicted most subjects' HLA-A and HLA-B alleles.

Amplification used 60 Vbeta primers and 13 Jbeta primers. The assay was immunoSEQ multiplex PCR, and TCRdb's table has in-frame clones only and misses some. This sample has about 160,000 clones, with approximately 88% found just once. V trimming: 4 bases; J trimming: 6 bases; junction bases outside the gene matches: 18. Germline V gene data show CDR1 as SQVTM and CDR2 as ANQGSEA. This CDR3 comprises 17 residues. V is TRBV29-1 and J is TRBJ1-2; TRBD1 matches 9 bases. The receptor's source is a woman aged 18 to 35 in good health and CMV-seronegative. Sequenced: PBMCs. The CDR3 reads CSVVKRPGQGGEHGYTF. The CDR3 bases are TGCAGCGTTGTAAAACGACCGGGACAGGGAGGAGAGCATGGCTACACCTTC.